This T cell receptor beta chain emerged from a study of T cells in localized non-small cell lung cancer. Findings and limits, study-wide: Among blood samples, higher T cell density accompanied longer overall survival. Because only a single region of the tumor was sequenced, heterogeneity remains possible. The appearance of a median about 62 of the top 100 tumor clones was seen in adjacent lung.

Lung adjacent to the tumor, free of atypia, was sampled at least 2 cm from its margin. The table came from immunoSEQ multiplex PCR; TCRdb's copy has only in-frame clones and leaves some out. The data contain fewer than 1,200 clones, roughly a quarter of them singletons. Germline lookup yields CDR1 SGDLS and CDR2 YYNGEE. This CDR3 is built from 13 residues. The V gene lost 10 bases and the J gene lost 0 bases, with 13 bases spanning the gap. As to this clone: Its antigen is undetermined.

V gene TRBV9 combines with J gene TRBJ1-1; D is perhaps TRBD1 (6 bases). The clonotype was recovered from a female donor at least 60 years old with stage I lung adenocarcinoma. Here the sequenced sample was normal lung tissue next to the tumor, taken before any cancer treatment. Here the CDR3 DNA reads TGTGCCCGTATCAGGGGTCTGAACACTGAAGCTTTCTTT. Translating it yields CARIRGLNTEAFF. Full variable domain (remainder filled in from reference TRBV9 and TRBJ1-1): DSGVTQTPKHLITATGQRVTLRCSPRSGDLSVYWYQQSLDQGLQFLIQYYNGEERAKGNILERFSAQQFPDLHSELNLSSLELGDSALYFCARIRGLNTEAFFGQGTRLTVV.